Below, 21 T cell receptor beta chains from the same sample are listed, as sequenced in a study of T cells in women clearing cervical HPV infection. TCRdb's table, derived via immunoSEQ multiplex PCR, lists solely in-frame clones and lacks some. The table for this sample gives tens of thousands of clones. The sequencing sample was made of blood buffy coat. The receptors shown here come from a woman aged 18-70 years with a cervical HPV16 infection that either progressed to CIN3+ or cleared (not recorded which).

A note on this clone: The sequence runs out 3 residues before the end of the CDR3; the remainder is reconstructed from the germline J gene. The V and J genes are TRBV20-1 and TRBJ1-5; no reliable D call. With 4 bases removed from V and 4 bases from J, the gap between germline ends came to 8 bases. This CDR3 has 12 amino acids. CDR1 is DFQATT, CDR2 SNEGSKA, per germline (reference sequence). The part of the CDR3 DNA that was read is TGCAGTGCTATTTTCGGGAATCAGCCC. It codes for CSAIFGNQP. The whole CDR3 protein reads CSAIFGNQPQHF.

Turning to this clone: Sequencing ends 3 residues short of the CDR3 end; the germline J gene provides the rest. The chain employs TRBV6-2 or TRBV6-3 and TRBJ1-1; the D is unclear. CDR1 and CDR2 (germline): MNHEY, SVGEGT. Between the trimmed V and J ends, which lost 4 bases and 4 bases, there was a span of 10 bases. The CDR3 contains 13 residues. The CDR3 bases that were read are TGTGCCAGCAGTTTTTCGGTTAGCACTGAA. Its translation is CASSFSVSTE. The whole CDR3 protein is CASSFSVSTEAFF.

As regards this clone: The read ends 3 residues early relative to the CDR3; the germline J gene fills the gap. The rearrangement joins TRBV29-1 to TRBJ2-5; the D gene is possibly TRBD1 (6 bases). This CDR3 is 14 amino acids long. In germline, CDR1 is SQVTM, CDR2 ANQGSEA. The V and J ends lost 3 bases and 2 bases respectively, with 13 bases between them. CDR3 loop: CSVDPDSSQETQYF. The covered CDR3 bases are TGCAGCGTTGACCCGGACAGTTCTCAAGAGACC.

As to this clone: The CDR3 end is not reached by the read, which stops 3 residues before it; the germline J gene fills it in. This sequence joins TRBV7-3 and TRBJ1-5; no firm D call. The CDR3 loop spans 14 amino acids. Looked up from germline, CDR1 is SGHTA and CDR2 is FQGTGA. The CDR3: CASSLPQRVGPQHF. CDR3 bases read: TGTGCCAGCAGTCTCCCCCAAAGGGTTGGCCCC.

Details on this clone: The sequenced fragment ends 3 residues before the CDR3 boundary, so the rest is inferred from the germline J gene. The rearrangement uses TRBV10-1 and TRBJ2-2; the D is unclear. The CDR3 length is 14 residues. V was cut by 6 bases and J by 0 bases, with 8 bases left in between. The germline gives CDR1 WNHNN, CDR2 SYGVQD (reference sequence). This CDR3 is CASSQTPNTGELFF. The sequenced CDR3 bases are TGCGCCAGCAGCCAAACACCGAACACCGGGGAG.

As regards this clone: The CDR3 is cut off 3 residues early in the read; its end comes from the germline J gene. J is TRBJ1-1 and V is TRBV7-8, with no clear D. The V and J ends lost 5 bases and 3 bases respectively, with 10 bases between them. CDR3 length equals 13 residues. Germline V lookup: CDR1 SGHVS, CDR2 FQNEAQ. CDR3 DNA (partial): TGTGCCAGCAGCCGTACAGTGGACACTGAA. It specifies CASSRTVDTE. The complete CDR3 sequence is CASSRTVDTEAFF. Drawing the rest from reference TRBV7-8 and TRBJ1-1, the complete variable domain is GAGVSQSPRYKVAKRGQDVALRCDPISGHVSLFWYQQALGQGPEFLTYFQNEAQLDKSGLPSDRFFAERPEGSVSTLKIQRTQQEDSAVYLCASSRTVDTEAFFGQGTRLTVV.

The CDR3 here is CAISGGQGAYNEQFF. Incomplete CDR3 DNA: TGTGCCATCAGTGGGGGACAGGGGGCCTACAATGAG. J is TRBJ2-1 and V is TRBV10-3; 11 bases map to TRBD1. The read ends 3 residues shy of where the CDR3 ends; the end is completed using the germline J gene. The trim removed 4 bases at V and 2 bases at J, leaving 1 base unmatched. Germline-derived CDR1 and CDR2 are ENHRY and SYGVKD. The CDR3 has 15 amino acids.

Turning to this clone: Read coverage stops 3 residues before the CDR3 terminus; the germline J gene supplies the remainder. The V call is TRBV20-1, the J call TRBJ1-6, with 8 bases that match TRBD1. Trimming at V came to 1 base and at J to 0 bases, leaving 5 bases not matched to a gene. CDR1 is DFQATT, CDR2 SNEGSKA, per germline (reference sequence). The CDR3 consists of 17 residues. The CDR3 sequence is CSARVPTGDSYNSPLHF. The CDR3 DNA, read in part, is TGCAGTGCTAGAGTACCGACAGGGGACTCCTATAATTCACCC.

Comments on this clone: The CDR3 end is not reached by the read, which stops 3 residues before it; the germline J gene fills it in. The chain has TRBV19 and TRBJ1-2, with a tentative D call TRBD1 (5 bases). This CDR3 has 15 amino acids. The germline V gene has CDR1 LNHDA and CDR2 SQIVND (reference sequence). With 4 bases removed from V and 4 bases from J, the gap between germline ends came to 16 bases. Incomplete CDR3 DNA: TGTGCCAGTAGTACCACACCAGGGCTCCCCTATGGC. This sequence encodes CASSTTPGLPYG. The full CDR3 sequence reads CASSTTPGLPYGYTF.

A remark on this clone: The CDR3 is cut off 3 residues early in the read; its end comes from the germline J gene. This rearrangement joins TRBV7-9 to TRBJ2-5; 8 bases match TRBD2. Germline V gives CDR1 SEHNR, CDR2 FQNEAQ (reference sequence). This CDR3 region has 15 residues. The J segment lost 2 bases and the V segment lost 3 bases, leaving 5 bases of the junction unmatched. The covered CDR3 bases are TGTGCCAGCAGCTTGATTGGCGGGGGGCAAGAGACC. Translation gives CASSLIGGGQET. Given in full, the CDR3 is CASSLIGGGQETQYF.

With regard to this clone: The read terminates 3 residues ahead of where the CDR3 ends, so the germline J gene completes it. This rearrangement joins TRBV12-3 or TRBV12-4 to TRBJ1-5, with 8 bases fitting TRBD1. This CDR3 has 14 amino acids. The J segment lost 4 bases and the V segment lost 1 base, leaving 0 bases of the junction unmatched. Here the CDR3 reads CASSLGTGNQPQHF. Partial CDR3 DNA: TGTGCCAGCAGTTTAGGGACAGGGAATCAGCCC.

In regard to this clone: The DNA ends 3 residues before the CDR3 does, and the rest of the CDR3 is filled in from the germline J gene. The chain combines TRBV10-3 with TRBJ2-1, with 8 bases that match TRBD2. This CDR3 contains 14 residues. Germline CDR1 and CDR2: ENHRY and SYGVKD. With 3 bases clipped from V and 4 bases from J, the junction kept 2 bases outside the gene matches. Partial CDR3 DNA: TGTGCCATCAGTGATCAGCGGGGGTACAATGAG. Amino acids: CAISDQRGYNE. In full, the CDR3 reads CAISDQRGYNEQFF.

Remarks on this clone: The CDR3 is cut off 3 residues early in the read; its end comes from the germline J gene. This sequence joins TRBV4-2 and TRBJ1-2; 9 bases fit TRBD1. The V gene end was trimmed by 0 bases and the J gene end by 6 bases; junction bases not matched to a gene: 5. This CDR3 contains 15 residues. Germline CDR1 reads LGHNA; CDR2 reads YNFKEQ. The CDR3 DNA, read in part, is TGTGCCAGCAGCCAAGACTTCCGGACAGGGGATGGC. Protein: CASSQDFRTGDG. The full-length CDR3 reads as CASSQDFRTGDGYTF.

The CDR3 bases that were read are TGTGCCAGCAGTACAGGGGGCACGCACTACGAG. Amino acids: CASSTGGTHYE. The whole CDR3 protein is CASSTGGTHYEQYF. The genes are TRBV2 and TRBJ2-7; 9 bases match TRBD1. The read comes to an end 3 residues before the CDR3 does, leaving the germline J gene to fill in the end. The junction had 5 bases not matched to a gene; V was cut back by 5 bases and J by 3 bases. The CDR3 covers 14 residues. CDR1 SNHLY and CDR2 FYNNEI come from the germline V gene.

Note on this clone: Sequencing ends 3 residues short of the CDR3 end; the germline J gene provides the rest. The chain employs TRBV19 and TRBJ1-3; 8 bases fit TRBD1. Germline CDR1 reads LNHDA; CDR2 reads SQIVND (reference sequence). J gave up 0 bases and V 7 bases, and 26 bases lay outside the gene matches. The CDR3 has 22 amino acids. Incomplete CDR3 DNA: TGTGCCAGTACCGTCAATAAGTATTATGGGACAGGTACAAACAGCTCTGGAAACACC. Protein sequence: CASTVNKYYGTGTNSSGNT. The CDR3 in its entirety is CASTVNKYYGTGTNSSGNTIYF.

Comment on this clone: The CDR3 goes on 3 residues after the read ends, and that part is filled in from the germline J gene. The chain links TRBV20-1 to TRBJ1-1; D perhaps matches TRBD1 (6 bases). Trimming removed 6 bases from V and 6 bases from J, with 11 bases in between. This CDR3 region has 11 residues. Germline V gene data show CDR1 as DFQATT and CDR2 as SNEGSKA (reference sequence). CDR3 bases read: TGCAGTGCGCCAGGGGTCCCTGAA. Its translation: CSAPGVPE. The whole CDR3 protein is CSAPGVPEAFF.

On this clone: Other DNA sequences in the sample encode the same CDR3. CDR3 protein: CASSLGTANTGELFF. Incomplete CDR3 DNA: TGCGCCAGCAGCTTGGGGACAGCGAACACCGGGGAG. V usage is TRBV5-1 and J usage is TRBJ2-2; maybe TRBD1 (6 bases). Read data end 3 residues before the CDR3 end; the end is taken from the germline J gene. Trimming pared 0 bases from V and 0 bases from J, leaving 6 bases between. Germline CDR1 is SGHRS and CDR2 is YFSETQ. The CDR3 is 15 amino acids.

This CDR3 reads CASSQGTSGLETQYF. The part of the CDR3 DNA that was read is TGTGCCAGCAGTCAAGGGACTAGCGGGTTAGAGACC. V gene TRBV6-2 or TRBV6-3 combines with J gene TRBJ2-5; 12 nucleotides align to TRBD2. With the read ending 3 residues before the CDR3 end, the germline J gene is used to fill in that end. CDR1 is MNHEY and CDR2 is SVGEGT in the germline V gene. Trimming at V came to 5 bases and at J to 4 bases, leaving 5 bases not matched to a gene. The CDR3 consists of 15 residues.

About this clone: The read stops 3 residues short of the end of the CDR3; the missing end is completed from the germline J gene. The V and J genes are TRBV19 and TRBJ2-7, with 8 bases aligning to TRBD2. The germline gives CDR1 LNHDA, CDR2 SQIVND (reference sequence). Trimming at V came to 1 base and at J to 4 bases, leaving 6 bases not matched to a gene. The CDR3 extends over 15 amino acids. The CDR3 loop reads CASSIAGGPGYEQYF. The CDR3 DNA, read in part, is TGTGCCAGTAGTATAGCGGGGGGGCCGGGATACGAG. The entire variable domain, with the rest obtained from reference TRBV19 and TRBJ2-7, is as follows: DGGITQSPKYLFRKEGQNVTLSCEQNLNHDAMYWYRQDPGQGLRLIYYSQIVNDFQKGDIAEGYSVSREKKESFPLTVTSAQKNPTAFYLCASSIAGGPGYEQYFGPGTRLTVT.

CDR3: CASSFSGGANEQYF. Partial CDR3 DNA: TGTGCCAGCAGCTTTAGCGGGGGGGCCAACGAG. This rearrangement joins TRBV7-2 to TRBJ2-7; 11 bases agree with TRBD2. The read ends 3 residues early relative to the CDR3; the germline J gene fills the gap. V shed 3 bases and J 5 bases; nucleotides not matched to a gene: 3. Germline CDR1 is SGHTA and CDR2 is FQGNSA. CDR3 length: 14 residues. Variable domain in full (rest from reference TRBV7-2 and TRBJ2-7): GAGVSQSPSNKVTEKGKDVELRCDPISGHTALYWYRQSLGQGLEFLIYFQGNSAPDKSGLPSDRFSAERTGGSVSTLTIQRTQQEDSAVYLCASSFSGGANEQYFGPGTRLTVT.

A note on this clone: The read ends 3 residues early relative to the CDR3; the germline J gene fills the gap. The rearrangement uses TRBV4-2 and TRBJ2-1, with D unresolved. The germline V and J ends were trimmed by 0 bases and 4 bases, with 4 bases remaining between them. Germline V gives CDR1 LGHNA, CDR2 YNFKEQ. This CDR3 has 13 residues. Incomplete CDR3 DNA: TGTGCCAGCAGCCAAGATTCTTACAATGAG. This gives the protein CASSQDSYNE. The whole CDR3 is CASSQDSYNEQFF.